This passage covers 28 T cell receptor beta chains from one sample sequenced in a study of blood T cells in healthy people across ages. Combining a sample-barcoded 5' primer with a J-beta primer mix, a second PCR ran for about 6 to 11 cycles. MiXCR, run by TCRdb on the 5' RACE reads, gives a single entry per CDR3 protein. Counted here are 890,000 or so distinct CDR3 sequences, approximately 65% occurring once; the ten biggest clones make up around a quarter. The specimen sequenced was blood. Source of these receptors: a man aged 25-45 years in good health.

CDR3 sequence reads: CASSLAGGWRNTEAFF. In nucleotides, the CDR3 is TGTGCCAGCAGTTTAGCAGGGGGCTGGAGGAACACTGAAGCTTTCTTT. The rearrangement links TRBV28 to TRBJ1-1, with 8 bases identical to TRBD1. The J segment lost 1 base and the V segment lost 2 bases, leaving 6 bases of the junction unmatched. This CDR3 comprises 16 residues. Germline V gene sequence: CDR1 MDHEN, CDR2 SYDVKM.

In nucleotides, the CDR3 is TGTGCCACCCAGGAGAGTATCAACAACGCCTACGAGCAGTACTTC. Residues: CATQESINNAYEQYF. The chain links TRBV2 to TRBJ2-7; D is unresolved. CDR1 is SNHLY and CDR2 is FYNNEI in the germline V gene. With 10 bases removed from V and 2 bases from J, the gap between germline ends came to 21 bases. There are 15 residues in the CDR3. The full variable domain, rest sourced from reference TRBV2 and TRBJ2-7, is EPEVTQTPSHQVTQMGQEVILRCVPISNHLYFYWYRQILGQKVEFLVSFYNNEISEKSEIFDDQFSVERPDGSNFTLKIRSTKLEDSAMYFCATQESINNAYEQYFGPGTRLTVT.

This chain connects TRBV11-3 to TRBJ1-6; D gene ambiguous. V lost 4 bases and J 9 bases, leaving 10 bases between the germline ends. Looked up from germline, CDR1 is SGHNT and CDR2 is YENEEA. This CDR3 spans 13 amino acids. CDR3 coding DNA: TGTGCCAGCAGCTCGGGAGGCGGTTCACCCCTCCACTTT. Amino acids: CASSSGGGSPLHF.

The chain links TRBV7-2 to TRBJ2-4, with a weak D call TRBD2 (5 bases). This CDR3 comprises 13 residues. Between the trimmed V and J ends, which lost 5 bases and 8 bases, there was a span of 13 bases. Germline V gene sequence: CDR1 SGHTA, CDR2 FQGNSA. The CDR3 coding sequence is TGTGCCAGCAGCCAAACCCGGGATGACATTCAGTACTTC. This translates into CASSQTRDDIQYF.

This clonotype was counted only a few times. The V call is TRBV7-2, the J call TRBJ2-7; D is unclear. V lost 0 bases, J lost 1 base, and 7 bases lay in between. Germline CDR1 and CDR2: SGHTA and FQGNSA. The CDR3 covers 14 residues. In nucleotides, the CDR3 is TGTGCCAGCAGCTTAGCGGGGATTTCCTACGAGCAGTACTTC. It is translated as CASSLAGISYEQYF.

The chain is built from TRBV11-2 and TRBJ1-2; 8 bases agree with TRBD1. With V trimmed by 8 bases and J by 9 bases, 11 bases remained unmatched. From germline, CDR1 is SGHAT and CDR2 FQNNGV. The CDR3 is 13 residues long. This chain's CDR3 is CASGVGTGRSYTF. DNA for the CDR3: TGTGCCAGCGGAGTTGGGACAGGCCGTAGCTACACCTTC.

The V gene is TRBV24-1, the J gene TRBJ2-3; 9 bases line up with TRBD2. Germline V CDR1 and CDR2: KGHDR, SFDVKD. The CDR3 is 15 amino acids. The V gene end was trimmed by 4 bases and the J gene end by 3 bases; junction bases not matched to a gene: 4. Here the CDR3 reads CATSDPSGTTDTQYF. The CDR3 nucleotides read TGTGCCACCAGTGACCCTAGCGGGACAACAGATACGCAGTATTTT.

This clonotype appeared a few times. This rearrangement joins TRBV11-2 to TRBJ2-6, with D perhaps matching TRBD2 (6 bases). Per germline, CDR1 SGHAT and CDR2 FQNNGV. This CDR3 is built from 16 residues. V was cut by 4 bases and J by 0 bases, with 10 bases left in between. The CDR3 loop is CASSSGTFSGANVLTF. CDR3 sequence (DNA): TGTGCCAGCAGCTCCGGGACTTTCTCTGGGGCCAACGTCCTGACTTTC.

V usage is TRBV14 and J usage is TRBJ2-2; D gene uncertain. In germline, CDR1 is SGHDN, CDR2 FVKESK. The CDR3 covers 15 residues. Trimming removed 0 bases at V and 6 bases at J, with 11 bases between. The CDR3 sequence is CASSQDRVGPGELFF. DNA of the CDR3: TGTGCCAGCAGCCAAGATCGTGTGGGCCCCGGGGAGCTGTTTTTT.

The CDR3 DNA reads TGTGCCAGCAGTCCCGGACAGGGCCGCAATCAGCCCCAGCATTTT. Amino acid sequence: CASSPGQGRNQPQHF. V is TRBV2 and J is TRBJ1-5, with TRBD1 identical over 8 bases. This CDR3 comprises 15 residues. Germline V CDR1 and CDR2: SNHLY, FYNNEI. V shed 5 bases and J 2 bases; nucleotides not matched to a gene: 5.

The CDR3 DNA sequence: TGTGCCATCACCCCGGCCCGCTCCTACAATGAGCAGTTCTTC. It codes for CAITPARSYNEQFF. The chain recombines TRBV12-3 or TRBV12-4 with TRBJ2-1; D is unresolved. This CDR3 region has 14 residues. The V and J ends lost 10 bases and 0 bases respectively, with 13 bases between them.

This rearrangement joins TRBV2 to TRBJ2-3; perhaps TRBD1 as D (6 bases). Between the trimmed V and J ends, which lost 6 bases and 6 bases, there was a span of 19 bases. Germline CDR1 reads SNHLY; CDR2 reads FYNNEI. The CDR3 extends over 15 amino acids. The CDR3 is CASRTQGPQGDTQYF. The CDR3, as DNA: TGTGCCAGCAGGACACAGGGTCCGCAGGGGGATACGCAGTATTTT.

The V gene is TRBV12-3 or TRBV12-4, the J gene TRBJ2-7, with 8 bases aligning to TRBD1. The CDR3 has 15 residues. V lost 3 bases to trimming and J lost 2 bases; unmatched junction nucleotides: 6. The CDR3 region is CASSFTGQGAYEQYF. CDR3 coding DNA: TGTGCCAGCAGTTTTACAGGACAGGGAGCCTACGAGCAGTACTTC.

The chain joins TRBV10-3 to TRBJ1-2; no reliable D call. The CDR3 has 15 amino acids. The V and J ends lost 5 bases and 3 bases respectively, with 16 bases between them. Germline loops: CDR1 ENHRY, CDR2 SYGVKD. CDR3 sequence: CAISPTEGAHYGYTF. The CDR3 DNA is TGTGCCATCAGTCCTACTGAAGGCGCGCACTATGGCTACACCTTC.

V gene TRBV9 combines with J gene TRBJ2-1; 7 bases map to TRBD2. With V trimmed by 3 bases and J by 7 bases, 10 bases remained unmatched. This CDR3 is built from 15 residues. Germline values: CDR1 SGDLS, CDR2 YYNGEE. CDR3 protein: CASSGGGIPANEQFF. The CDR3 coding sequence is TGTGCCAGCAGCGGGGGGGGGATCCCGGCGAATGAGCAGTTCTTC.

Concerning this clonotype: One end of the junction is discordant with germline, which a read error may explain. The J gene is TRBJ1-6, the V gene TRBV4-1, with TRBD1 matching over 10 bases. The germline gives CDR1 MGHRA, CDR2 YSYEKL. This CDR3 has 20 residues. The CDR3 bases are TGCGCCAGCAACCAAGCCTTCGGGACAGGGGCGTCCCTCTATAATTCACCCCTCCACTTT. It encodes CASNQAFGTGASLYNSPLHF.

This clonotype has only one observation. V gene TRBV7-9 combines with J gene TRBJ2-7; 7 bases fit TRBD1. The CDR3 totals 15 residues. Germline V lookup: CDR1 SEHNR, CDR2 FQNEAQ (reference sequence). After removal of 5 bases from V and 3 bases from J, the junction contained 10 bases not matched to a gene. The CDR3, as DNA: TGTGCCAGCAGCGGGACAGTCCAAGGCAACTACGAGCAGTACTTC. It yields the protein CASSGTVQGNYEQYF.

This CDR3 is CASSNGILGNEQFF. CDR3 sequence (DNA): TGTGCCAGCAGCAATGGGATTCTAGGAAATGAGCAGTTCTTC. V gene TRBV6-1 combines with J gene TRBJ2-1; D ambiguous. This CDR3 contains 14 residues. Germline assignment: CDR1 MNHNS and CDR2 SASEGT. With 6 bases removed from V and 7 bases from J, the gap between germline ends came to 16 bases.

This clonotype turned up a few times. This chain joins TRBV7-2 and TRBJ2-3; 9 nucleotides agree with TRBD1. With V trimmed by 5 bases and J by 4 bases, 4 bases remained unmatched. The germline V gene has CDR1 SGHTA and CDR2 FQGNSA. CDR3 length equals 14 residues. As DNA, the CDR3 is TGTGCCAGCAGCCCCGGACAGGGGCCAGATACGCAGTATTTT. Protein product: CASSPGQGPDTQYF.

The chain employs TRBV5-1 and TRBJ2-1; possibly TRBD1 or TRBD2 for D (5 bases each). Germline values: CDR1 SGHRS, CDR2 YFSETQ. Trimming cost V 0 bases and J 5 bases, with 15 bases left between them. The CDR3 loop spans 16 amino acids. The CDR3 bases are TGCGCCAGCAGCTTGGGAGGGGACCTATTAAACAATGAGCAGTTCTTC. The encoded protein is CASSLGGDLLNNEQFF.

The chain has TRBV5-5 and TRBJ2-7; D unclear. V lost 2 bases to trimming and J lost 0 bases, with 12 bases between them. The CDR3 contains 15 residues. Germline V gives CDR1 SGHKS, CDR2 YYEKEE (reference sequence). CDR3 amino acids: CASSLVGSYSYEQYF. The CDR3, as DNA: TGTGCCAGCAGCTTAGTAGGGTCTTACTCCTACGAGCAGTACTTC.

CDR3 nucleotide sequence: TGCGCCAGCAGCTCCGGGACCCGGACTGAAAAACTGTTTTTT. It codes for CASSSGTRTEKLFF. V and J are TRBV5-1 and TRBJ1-4; TRBD1 might be the D (5 bases). CDR3 length: 14 residues. The V gene lost 3 bases and the J gene lost 7 bases, with 13 bases spanning the gap. Germline CDR1 is SGHRS and CDR2 is YFSETQ. Using reference TRBV5-1 and TRBJ1-4 for the parts outside the CDR3, the full variable domain is KAGVTQTPRYLIKTRGQQVTLSCSPISGHRSVSWYQQTPGQGLQFLFEYFSETQRNKGNFPGRFSGRQFSNSRSEMNVSTLELGDSALYLCASSSGTRTEKLFFGSGTQLSVL.

The chain carries TRBV24-1 and TRBJ2-3; D could derive from TRBD1 or TRBD2 (5 bases each). This CDR3 is built from 16 residues. V dropped 3 bases and J dropped 0 bases, with 12 bases sitting between them. CDR1 and CDR2 (germline): KGHDR, SFDVKD. CDR3 loop: CATSDPEGRSTDTQYF. The CDR3, as DNA: TGTGCCACCAGTGATCCCGAGGGACGGAGCACAGATACGCAGTATTTT.

The chain joins TRBV25-1 to TRBJ2-7; D tentatively reads TRBD1 or TRBD2 (5 bases each). From germline, CDR1 is MGHDK and CDR2 SYGVNS. CDR3 size: 13 residues. V lost 3 bases and J 7 bases, leaving 13 bases between the germline ends. The CDR3 DNA reads as TGTGCCAGCAGTGATTTGGGGGTAAGGGAGCAGTACTTC. This translates into CASSDLGVREQYF.

V gene TRBV25-1 combines with J gene TRBJ2-6, with 7 nucleotides matching TRBD2. V was pared by 1 base and J by 2 bases, with 5 bases of the junction left unmatched. Germline values: CDR1 MGHDK, CDR2 SYGVNS. The CDR3 consists of 17 residues. CDR3 in amino acids: CASSESSGGPGANVLTF. As DNA, the CDR3 is TGTGCCAGCAGTGAATCGTCGGGGGGACCTGGGGCCAACGTCCTGACTTTC.

In this sample, this clonotype turned up a few times. This chain links TRBV12-3 or TRBV12-4 with TRBJ2-6; D possibly corresponds to TRBD1 (6 bases). V was cut by 6 bases and J by 0 bases, with 12 bases left in between. The length of the CDR3 is 16 residues. The CDR3 is CASSNEQGSGANVLTF. The CDR3 DNA sequence: TGTGCCAGCAGCAATGAACAGGGCTCTGGGGCCAACGTCCTGACTTTC.

This chain links TRBV9 with TRBJ2-1; TRBD1 agrees at 9 bases. The J call is uncertain, as TRBJ2-7 better fits the DNA end. The CDR3 extends over 20 amino acids. Germline CDR1 is SGDLS and CDR2 is YYNGEE. The CDR3 here is CASSPTTGQGSERSYNEQYF. The CDR3 coding sequence is TGTGCCAGCAGCCCCACCACCGGACAGGGGTCCGAAAGGTCTTACAATGAGCAGTACTTC.

The J gene is TRBJ2-3, the V gene TRBV7-2; D ambiguous. This CDR3 spans 12 amino acids. V shed 3 bases and J shed 5 bases, with 6 bases lying between them. Germline V gives CDR1 SGHTA, CDR2 FQGNSA. This chain's CDR3 is CASSLQRDTQYF. DNA for the CDR3: TGTGCCAGCAGCTTGCAAAGAGATACGCAGTATTTT.